A single TCR beta chain is shown here with its context. What it binds is not known. In the original workflow: Filtering differed, since immunoSEQ gave only junction sequences and no quality scores. The method was immunoSEQ multiplex PCR; TCRdb's version includes in-frame clones alone and lacks a portion of them. V and J calls and clone size are those listed in that table; D and trimming were worked out from the DNA. This table holds millions of clones, 80% to 95% found once. Germline V gene sequence: CDR1 MNHNY, CDR2 SVGAGI (reference sequence). This CDR3 is built from 16 residues. Trimming pared 10 bases from V and 3 bases from J, leaving 24 bases between. This sample is drawn from a study of shared clonotypes between healthy human individuals. Study-level information: Three plates each covered CD4 naive and memory; CD8 naive two, CD8 memory one.

Regarding the study as a whole: Exclusively blood specimens were collected; tissue repertoires likely differ.

Material: naive CD4+ T cells from PBMCs. The subset denotes: CD45RA+ positively selected. The TCR sequence derives from a man aged 18 to 29 in good health. Some clones in this sample may be carry-over from other donors' samples. This rearrangement joins TRBV6-6 to TRBJ1-1; D perhaps matches TRBD1 (6 bases). The CDR3 coding sequence is TGTGCCACCTCGAAGGGGGGGGTAGATACGGACACTGAAGCTTTCTTT. Protein sequence: CATSKGGVDTDTEAFF.